The source of this TCR beta chain is a study of tumor-infiltrating lymphocytes in primary liver carcinoma. Overall study context: Tumors were stage T1-T3 N0M0, 4.2 to 10 cm across.

V was cut by 7 bases and J by 7 bases, with 29 bases left in between. The CDR3 sequence is 18 residues long. Germline V lookup: CDR1 LNHDA, CDR2 SQIVND (reference sequence). The study's findings and limits: Tumors had a top-250-clone fraction that was significantly higher than blood (p = 0.039).

About this clonotype itself: Its antigen is still unknown.

The investigators made TCR beta cDNA from around 540 ng total RNA, using a constant-region primer. Three-round nested multiplex PCR performed with slightly modified ARM-PCR produced the TCR beta libraries. Forward primers for TRBV1-TRBV30 and a C-beta reverse primer served the first two PCR rounds, at about 9 cycles each. MiXCR, applied by TCRdb to the multiplex PCR reads, yields one record per CDR3 protein. The sample consists of roughly 180,000 distinct CDR3 sequences, about 60% of them appearing once. The source of the blood RNA was unsorted whole blood, and germline DNA was extracted as well. The chain employs TRBV19 and TRBJ2-1; D possibly uses TRBD1 or TRBD2 (7 bases each). This TCR was recovered from a man aged 40-49 years with primary liver carcinoma and hepatitis B virus infection. Sequences were obtained from peripheral blood. This chain's CDR3 is CASTQGGGVYTGGNEQFF. The CDR3 coding sequence is TGTGCCAGTACCCAGGGGGGAGGGGTATATACAGGTGGTAATGAGCAGTTCTTC.